This T cell receptor beta chain was obtained from a study of T cell changes during pregnancy in multiple sclerosis. There are 11 residues in the CDR3. Germline CDR1 SNHLY, CDR2 FYNNEI. V lost 3 bases, J lost 7 bases, and 6 bases lay in between. Method: immunoSEQ multiplex PCR; TCRdb's copy keeps in-frame clones and lacks some. This table has about 40,000 clones, around 94% appearing once. The source is a female donor with multiple sclerosis, enrolled in a pregnancy study. Material: peripheral blood, obtained in the third trimester of pregnancy. J is TRBJ1-1 and V is TRBV2; no clear D gene. CDR3 nucleotide sequence: TGTGCCAGCAGTGATTTTCTTGAAGCTTTCTTT. Its protein is CASSDFLEAFF.